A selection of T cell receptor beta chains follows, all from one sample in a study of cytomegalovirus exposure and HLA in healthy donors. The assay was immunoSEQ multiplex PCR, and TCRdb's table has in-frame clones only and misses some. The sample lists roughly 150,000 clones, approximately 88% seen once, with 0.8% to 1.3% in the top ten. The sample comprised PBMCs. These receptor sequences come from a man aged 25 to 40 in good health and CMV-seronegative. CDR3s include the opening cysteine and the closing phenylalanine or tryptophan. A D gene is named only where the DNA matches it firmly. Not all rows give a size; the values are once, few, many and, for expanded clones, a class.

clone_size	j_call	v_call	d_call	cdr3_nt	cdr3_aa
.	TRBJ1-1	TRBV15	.	TGTGCCACCAGCAGAGATTGGGCAGCGAACACTGAAGCTTTCTTT	CATSRDWAANTEAFF
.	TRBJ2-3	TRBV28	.	TGTGCCAGCAGGGGCCCAGATACGCAGTATTTT	CASRGPDTQYF
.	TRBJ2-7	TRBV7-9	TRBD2	TGTGCCAGCAGCTTAGCGGGACTAAATGTATACGAGCAGTACTTC	CASSLAGLNVYEQYF
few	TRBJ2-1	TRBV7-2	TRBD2	TGTGCCAGCAGCCTTCCCCCTGGCGGGAGGATCAATGAGCAGTTCTTC	CASSLPPGGRINEQFF
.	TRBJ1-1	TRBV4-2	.	TGTGCCAGCAGCCAAGATGCCAACCCTGACAGGCTTTTTGAAGCTTTCTTT	CASSQDANPDRLFEAFF
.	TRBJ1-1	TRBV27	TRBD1	TGTGCCAGCAGTTTAACAGGGGGCTTCGCTGAAGCTTTCTTT	CASSLTGGFAEAFF
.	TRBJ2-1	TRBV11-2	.	TGTGCCAGCAGCTTAGCCCGCGGGACTCACAATGAGCAGTTCTTC	CASSLARGTHNEQFF
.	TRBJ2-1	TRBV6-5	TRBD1	TGTGCCAGCAGCATCGGGACAGGGGACAATGAGCAGTTCTTC	CASSIGTGDNEQFF
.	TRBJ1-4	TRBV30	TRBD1	TGTGCCTGGGGGGACAGGGGTCGTGAAAAACTGTTTTTT	CAWGDRGREKLFF
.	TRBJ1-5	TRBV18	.	TGTGCCAGCTCACCAGGGGAGGCCCAGCCCCAGCATTTT	CASSPGEAQPQHF
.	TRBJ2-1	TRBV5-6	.	TGTGCCAGCAGCTTAGTTGACAGCTACAATGAGCAGTTCTTC	CASSLVDSYNEQFF
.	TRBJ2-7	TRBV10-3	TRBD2	TGTGCCATCAGTCTAGCGGGGCAGGGGGGAATCGACGAGCAGTACTTC	CAISLAGQGGIDEQYF
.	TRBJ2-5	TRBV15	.	TGTGCCACCAGCAGAGATACAAGGGGGCGGGGAGAGACCCAGTACTTC	CATSRDTRGRGETQYF
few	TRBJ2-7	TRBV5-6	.	TGTGCCAGCAGCTTGGGAATTTGGGCCCGGGATTCCTACGAGCAGTACTTC	CASSLGIWARDSYEQYF
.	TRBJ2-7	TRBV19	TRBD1	TGTGCCACCGGACAGGGGTTACACGAGCAGTACTTC	CATGQGLHEQYF
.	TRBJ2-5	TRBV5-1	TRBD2	TGCGCCAGCAGCTCCGGACTAGCGGGAGGTCAAGAGACCCAGTACTTC	CASSSGLAGGQETQYF
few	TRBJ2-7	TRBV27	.	TGTGCCAGCAGCAGGGCCGGTGGCGGTCTCTACGAGCAGTACTTC	CASSRAGGGLYEQYF
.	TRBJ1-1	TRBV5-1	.	TGCGCCAGCACCCAGGGATCGGGGGTAGGTGAAGCTTTCTTT	CASTQGSGVGEAFF
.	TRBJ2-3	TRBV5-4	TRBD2	TGTGCCAGCAGTTCGACTAGCGGGAGGACGCAGTATTTT	CASSSTSGRTQYF
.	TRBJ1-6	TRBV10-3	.	TGTGCCACCAACGGACAGTCGGATAATTCACCCCTCCACTTT	CATNGQSDNSPLHF
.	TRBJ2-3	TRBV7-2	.	TGTGCCAGCAGCATGACTAGCACAGATACGCAGTATTTT	CASSMTSTDTQYF
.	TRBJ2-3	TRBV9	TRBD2	TGTGCCAGCAGCGTAGCCAGCGGGAGGTCCACAGATACGCAGTATTTT	CASSVASGRSTDTQYF
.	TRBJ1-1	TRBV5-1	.	TGCGCCAGCAGCTTGACGGGGGGGGGCTTTGAAGCTTTCTTT	CASSLTGGGFEAFF
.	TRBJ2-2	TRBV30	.	TGTGCCTGGAGTGTACGGTACCTCCGAGAGCTGTTTTTT	CAWSVRYLRELFF
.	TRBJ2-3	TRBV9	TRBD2	TGTGCCAGCAGCGTAGTCCCGGCTAGCGGTTCAGGTAATACGCAGTATTTT	CASSVVPASGSGNTQYF
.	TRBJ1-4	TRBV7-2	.	TGTGCCAGCAGGCCAGAGACAGGAGGTGATGAAAAACTGTTTTTT	CASRPETGGDEKLFF
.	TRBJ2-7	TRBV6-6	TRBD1	TGTGCCAGCAGCGAGGGACAGGGGTCCTACGAGCAGTACTTC	CASSEGQGSYEQYF